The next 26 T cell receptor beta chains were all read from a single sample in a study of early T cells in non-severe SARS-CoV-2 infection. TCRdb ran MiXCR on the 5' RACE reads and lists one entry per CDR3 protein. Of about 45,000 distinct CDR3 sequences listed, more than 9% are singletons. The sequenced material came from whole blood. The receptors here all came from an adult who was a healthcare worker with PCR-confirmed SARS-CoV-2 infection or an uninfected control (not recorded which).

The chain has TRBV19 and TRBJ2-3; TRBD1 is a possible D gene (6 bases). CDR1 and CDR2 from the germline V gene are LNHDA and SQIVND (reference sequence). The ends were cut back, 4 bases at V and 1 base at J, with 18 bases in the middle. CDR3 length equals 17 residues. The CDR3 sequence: CASSTGQSRRRTDTQYF. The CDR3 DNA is TGTGCCAGTAGTACCGGACAGTCCAGACGGCGCACAGATACGCAGTATTTT.

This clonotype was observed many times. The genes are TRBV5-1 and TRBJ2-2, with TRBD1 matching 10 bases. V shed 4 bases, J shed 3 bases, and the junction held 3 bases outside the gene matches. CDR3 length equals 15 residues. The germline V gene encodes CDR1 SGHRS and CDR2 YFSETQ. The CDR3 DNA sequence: TGCGCCAGCAGCGGGACAGGGGAGTACACCGGGGAGCTGTTTTTT. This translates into CASSGTGEYTGELFF.

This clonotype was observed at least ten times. The CDR3 loop reads CAWSRQSSGANVLTF. CDR3 DNA sequence: TGTGCCTGGAGTAGACAGAGCTCTGGGGCCAACGTCCTGACTTTC. The chain employs TRBV30 and TRBJ2-6, with D possibly being TRBD1 (5 bases). Germline CDR1 is GTSNPN and CDR2 is SVGIG (reference sequence). The CDR3 extends over 15 amino acids. Deletions cut 2 bases from V and 0 bases from J, with 8 bases between.

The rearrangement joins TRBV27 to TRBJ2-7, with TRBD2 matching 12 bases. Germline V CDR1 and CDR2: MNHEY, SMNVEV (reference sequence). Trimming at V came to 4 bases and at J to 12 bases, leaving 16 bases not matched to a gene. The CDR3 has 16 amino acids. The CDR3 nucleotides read TGTGCCAGCAGTTCCCGCGTGGGACTAGCGGGTTCCGGTGTGTACTTC. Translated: CASSSRVGLAGSGVYF.

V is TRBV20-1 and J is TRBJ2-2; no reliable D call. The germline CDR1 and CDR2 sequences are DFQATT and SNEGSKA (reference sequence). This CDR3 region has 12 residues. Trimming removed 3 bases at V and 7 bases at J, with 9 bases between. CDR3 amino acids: CSASSPLGELFF. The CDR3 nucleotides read TGCAGTGCTAGTTCTCCACTCGGGGAGCTGTTTTTT.

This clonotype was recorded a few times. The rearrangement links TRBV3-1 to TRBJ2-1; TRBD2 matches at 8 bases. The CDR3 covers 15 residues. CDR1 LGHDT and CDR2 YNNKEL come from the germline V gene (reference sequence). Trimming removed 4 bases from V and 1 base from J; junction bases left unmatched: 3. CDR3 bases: TGTGCCAGCAGCCTGAGCGGGAGTTCCTACAATGAGCAGTTCTTC. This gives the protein CASSLSGSSYNEQFF.

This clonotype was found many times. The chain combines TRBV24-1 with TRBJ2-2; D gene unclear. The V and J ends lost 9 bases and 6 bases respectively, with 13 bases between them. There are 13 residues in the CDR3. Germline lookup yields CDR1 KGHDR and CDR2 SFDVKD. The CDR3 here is CATEDTIPGELFF. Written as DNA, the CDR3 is TGTGCCACCGAAGACACAATCCCCGGGGAGCTGTTTTTT.

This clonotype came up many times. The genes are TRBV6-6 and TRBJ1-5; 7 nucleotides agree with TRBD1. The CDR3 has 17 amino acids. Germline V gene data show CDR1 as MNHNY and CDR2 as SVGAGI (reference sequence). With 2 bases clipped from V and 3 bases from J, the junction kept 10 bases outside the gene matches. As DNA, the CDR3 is TGTGCCAGCAGTTACGACCCGACAGGGCCCCTCAATCAGCCCCAGCATTTT. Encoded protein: CASSYDPTGPLNQPQHF.

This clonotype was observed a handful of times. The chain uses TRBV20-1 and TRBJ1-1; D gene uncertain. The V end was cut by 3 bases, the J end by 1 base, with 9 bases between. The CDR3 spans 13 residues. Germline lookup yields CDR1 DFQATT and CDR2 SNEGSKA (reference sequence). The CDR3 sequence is CSARRQWNTEAFF. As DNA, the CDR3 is TGCAGTGCTAGGCGCCAATGGAACACTGAAGCTTTCTTT.

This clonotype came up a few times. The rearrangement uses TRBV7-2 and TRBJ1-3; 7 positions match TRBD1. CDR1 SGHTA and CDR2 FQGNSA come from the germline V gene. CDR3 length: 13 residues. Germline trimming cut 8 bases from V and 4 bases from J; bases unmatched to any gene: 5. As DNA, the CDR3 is TGTGCCAGCGGGACAGATGGAGGAAACACCATATATTTT. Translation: CASGTDGGNTIYF.

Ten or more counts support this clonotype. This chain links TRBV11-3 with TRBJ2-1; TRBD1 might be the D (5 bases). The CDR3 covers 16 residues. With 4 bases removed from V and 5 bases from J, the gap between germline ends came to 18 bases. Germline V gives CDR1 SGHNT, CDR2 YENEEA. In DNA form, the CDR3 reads TGTGCCAGCAGCTCAGGGTACCGCTACAAAAACAATGAGCAGTTCTTC. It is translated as CASSSGYRYKNNEQFF.

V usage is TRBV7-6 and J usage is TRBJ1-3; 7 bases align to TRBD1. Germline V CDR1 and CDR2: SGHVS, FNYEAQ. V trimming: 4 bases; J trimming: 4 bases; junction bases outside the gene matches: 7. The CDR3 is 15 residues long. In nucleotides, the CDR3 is TGTGCCAGCAGCTCTCGGACAGGCGCGGGAAACACCATATATTTT. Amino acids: CASSSRTGAGNTIYF.

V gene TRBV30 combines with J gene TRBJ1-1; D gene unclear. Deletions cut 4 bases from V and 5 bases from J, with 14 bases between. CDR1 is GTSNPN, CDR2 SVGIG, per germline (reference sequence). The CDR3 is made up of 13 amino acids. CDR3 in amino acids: CAWTKLLGTEAFF. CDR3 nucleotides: TGTGCCTGGACGAAATTGCTGGGGACTGAAGCTTTCTTT.

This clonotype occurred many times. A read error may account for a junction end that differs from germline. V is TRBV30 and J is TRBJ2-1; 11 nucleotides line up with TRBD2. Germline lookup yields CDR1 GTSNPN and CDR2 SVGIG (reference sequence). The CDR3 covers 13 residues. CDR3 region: CAWSGTSGRMRGF. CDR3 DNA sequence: TGTGCCTGGAGTGGGACTAGCGGGCGGATGAGGGGCTTC.

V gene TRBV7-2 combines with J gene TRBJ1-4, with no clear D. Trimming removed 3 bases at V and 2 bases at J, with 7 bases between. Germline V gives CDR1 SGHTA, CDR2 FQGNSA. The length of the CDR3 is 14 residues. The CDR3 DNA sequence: TGTGCCAGCAGCTTTAGTGCGACTAATGAAAAACTGTTTTTT. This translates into CASSFSATNEKLFF.

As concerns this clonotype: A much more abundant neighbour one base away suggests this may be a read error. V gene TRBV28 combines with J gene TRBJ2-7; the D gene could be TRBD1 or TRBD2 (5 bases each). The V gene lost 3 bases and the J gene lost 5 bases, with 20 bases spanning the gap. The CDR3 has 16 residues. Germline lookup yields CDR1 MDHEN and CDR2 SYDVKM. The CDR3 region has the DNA TGTGCCAGCAGTTTCCCCCGGGGCAGGAGTAGAAACGAGCAGTACTTC. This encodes CASSFPRGRSRNEQYF.

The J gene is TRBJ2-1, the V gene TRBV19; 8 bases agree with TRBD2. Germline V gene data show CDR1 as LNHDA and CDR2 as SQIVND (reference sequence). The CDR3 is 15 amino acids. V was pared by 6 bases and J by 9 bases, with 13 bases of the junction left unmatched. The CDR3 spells CASRESGSAGGEQFF. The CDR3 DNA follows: TGTGCCAGTAGGGAAAGCGGGAGCGCGGGCGGTGAGCAGTTCTTC. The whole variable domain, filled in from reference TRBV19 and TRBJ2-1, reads DGGITQSPKYLFRKEGQNVTLSCEQNLNHDAMYWYRQDPGQGLRLIYYSQIVNDFQKGDIAEGYSVSREKKESFPLTVTSAQKNPTAFYLCASRESGSAGGEQFFGPGTRLTVL.

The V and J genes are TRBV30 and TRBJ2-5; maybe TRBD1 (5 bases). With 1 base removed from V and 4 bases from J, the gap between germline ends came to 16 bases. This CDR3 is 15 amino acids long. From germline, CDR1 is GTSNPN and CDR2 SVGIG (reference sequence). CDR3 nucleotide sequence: TGTGCCTGGAGTGGACAGCTCCTGGCCGGAGAGACCCAGTACTTC. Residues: CAWSGQLLAGETQYF. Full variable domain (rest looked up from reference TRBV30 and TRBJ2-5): SQTIHQWPATLVQPVGSPLSLECTVEGTSNPNLYWYRQAAGRGLQLLFYSVGIGQISSEVPQNLSASRPQDRQFILSSKKLLLSDSGFYLCAWSGQLLAGETQYFGPGTRLLVL.

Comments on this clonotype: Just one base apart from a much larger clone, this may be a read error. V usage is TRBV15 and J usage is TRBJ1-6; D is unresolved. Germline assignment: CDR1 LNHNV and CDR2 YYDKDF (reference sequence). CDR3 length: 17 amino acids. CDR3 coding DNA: TGTGCCACCAGCAGGAGGGAAGACATATTCTTAAATTCACCCCACCACTTT. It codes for CATSRREDIFLNSPHHF.

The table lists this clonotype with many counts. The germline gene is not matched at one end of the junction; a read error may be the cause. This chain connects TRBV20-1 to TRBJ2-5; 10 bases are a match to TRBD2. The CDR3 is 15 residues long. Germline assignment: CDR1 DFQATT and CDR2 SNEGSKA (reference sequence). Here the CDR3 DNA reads TGCAGTGCTAGCCGAGCGGGAGGGCTCCAAGAGACCCAGTACTTT. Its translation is CSASRAGGLQETQYF.

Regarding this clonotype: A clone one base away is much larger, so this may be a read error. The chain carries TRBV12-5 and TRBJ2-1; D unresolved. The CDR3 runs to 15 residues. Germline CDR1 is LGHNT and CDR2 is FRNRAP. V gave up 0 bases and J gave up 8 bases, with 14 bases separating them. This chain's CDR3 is CASGLVSPSADEQFF. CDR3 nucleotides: TGTGCTAGTGGTTTGGTATCCCCCTCGGCGGATGAGCAGTTCTTC. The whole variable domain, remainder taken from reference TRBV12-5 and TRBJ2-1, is DARVTQTPRHKVTEMGQEVTMRCQPILGHNTVFWYRQTMMQGLELLAYFRNRAPLDDSGMPKDRFSAEMPDATLATLKIQPSEPRDSAVYFCASGLVSPSADEQFFGPGTRLTVL.

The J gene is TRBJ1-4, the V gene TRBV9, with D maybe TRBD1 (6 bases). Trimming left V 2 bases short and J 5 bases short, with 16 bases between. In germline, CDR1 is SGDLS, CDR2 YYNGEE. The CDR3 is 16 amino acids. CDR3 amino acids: CASSVSPTGGNEKLFF. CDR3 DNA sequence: TGTGCCAGCAGCGTTTCGCCGACAGGAGGGAATGAAAAACTGTTTTTT.

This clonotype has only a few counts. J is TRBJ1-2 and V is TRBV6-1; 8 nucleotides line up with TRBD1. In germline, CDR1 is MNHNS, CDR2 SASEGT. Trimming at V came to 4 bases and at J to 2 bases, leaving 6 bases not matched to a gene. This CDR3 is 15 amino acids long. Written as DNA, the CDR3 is TGTGCCAGCAGTGGCCAGGGGGCTGCAAACTATGGCTACACCTTC. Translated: CASSGQGAANYGYTF.

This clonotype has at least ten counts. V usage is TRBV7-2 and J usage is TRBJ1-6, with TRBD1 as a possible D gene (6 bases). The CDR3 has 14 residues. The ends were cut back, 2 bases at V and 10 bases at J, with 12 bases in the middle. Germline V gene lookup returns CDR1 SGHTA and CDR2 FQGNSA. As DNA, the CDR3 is TGTGCCAGCAGCTTACGGGACAAGGGGTCACCCCTCCACTTT. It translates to CASSLRDKGSPLHF. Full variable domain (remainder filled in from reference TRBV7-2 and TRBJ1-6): GAGVSQSPSNKVTEKGKDVELRCDPISGHTALYWYRQSLGQGLEFLIYFQGNSAPDKSGLPSDRFSAERTGGSVSTLTIQRTQQEDSAVYLCASSLRDKGSPLHFGNGTRLTVT.

The CDR3 region is CASSQDPTRTSGSADTQYF. CDR3 sequence (DNA): TGTGCCAGCAGCCAAGACCCTACTCGGACTAGCGGGAGTGCAGATACGCAGTATTTT. The chain couples TRBV4-2 to TRBJ2-3, with 13 bases matching TRBD2. Germline loops: CDR1 LGHNA, CDR2 YNFKEQ. The CDR3 is 19 amino acids. After removal of 0 bases from V and 4 bases from J, the junction contained 10 bases not matched to a gene.

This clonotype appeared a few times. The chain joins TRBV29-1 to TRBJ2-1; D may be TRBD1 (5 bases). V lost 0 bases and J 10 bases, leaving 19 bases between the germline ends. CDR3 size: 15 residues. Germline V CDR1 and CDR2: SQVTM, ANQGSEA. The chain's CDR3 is CSVEDPRSRVGEQFF. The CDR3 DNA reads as TGCAGCGTTGAAGATCCTAGGTCCAGGGTGGGGGAGCAGTTCTTC.